The source of this TCR beta chain is a study of CD8+ T cells in alopecia areata. Study at large: Dosing with tofacitinib proceeded for 6 to 18 months, followed by 6 months off drug. Findings of the study overall: Across lesional scalp, and particularly alopecia totalis/universalis, clonality surpassed that of normal scalp. One nonresponder leaves baseline CD8+ expansion's link to response uncertain. Scalp clonality and expanded CD8+ clones among the top 100 were significantly decreased by tofacitinib.

RNA extraction and reverse transcription yielded cDNA as sequencing template. Sequencing used immunoSEQ multiplex PCR; TCRdb keeps in-frame clones, though not all of them. The data contain about 160,000 clones, around three fifths of them seen just once; the ten biggest clones take up more than 13%. Trimming left V 5 bases short and J 0 bases short, with 4 bases between. There are 12 residues in the CDR3. Germline V gene sequence: CDR1 ENHRY, CDR2 SYGVKD. Concerning this clone: Its antigen remains unidentified.

The treatment was: oral pan-JAK inhibitor, 5-10 mg twice daily. This chain joins TRBV10-3 and TRBJ2-5; D unresolved. This TCR was recovered from a human donor with alopecia areata. The sequences come from CD4+ T cells sorted from blood, collected at week 24, from a patient treated with tofacitinib. CDR3 sequence (DNA): TGTGCCATCAGTCCGGACCAAGAGACCCAGTACTTC. This encodes CAISPDQETQYF.